This is a list of T cell receptor beta chains from one sample in a study of cytomegalovirus exposure and HLA in healthy donors. Data came from immunoSEQ multiplex PCR; TCRdb stores just in-frame clones and leaves some out. Of 150,000 to 200,000 clones in the sample, about 75% were seen once. The sample consisted of PBMCs. These receptor sequences come from a male donor in good health and CMV-seronegative. Each CDR3 is given with its conserved first and last residue. D genes are given only for firm matches. Clone size is not always given. Where it is, it says once, few, many or a class for expanded clones.

CDR3 length: 14; D gene: TRBD1; V gene: TRBV7-3; clone size: few; J gene: TRBJ1-1; CDR3 DNA: TGTGCCAGCAGCTTAAGCCAGGGGGCCACTGAAGCTTTCTTT; CDR3 protein: CASSLSQGATEAFF
CDR3 length: 13; D gene: TRBD1; V gene: TRBV28; clone size: few; J gene: TRBJ1-4; CDR3 DNA: TGTGCCAGCAGGTCGGGACAGAATGAAAAACTGTTTTTT; CDR3 protein: CASRSGQNEKLFF
CDR3 length: 14; D gene: NA; V gene: TRBV11-2; clone size: NA; J gene: TRBJ1-4; CDR3 DNA: TGTGCCAGCAGCTTATGGGCAGGGGCTGAAAAACTGTTTTTT; CDR3 protein: CASSLWAGAEKLFF
CDR3 length: 14; D gene: NA; V gene: TRBV5-1; clone size: NA; J gene: TRBJ1-4; CDR3 DNA: TGCGCCAGCAGCTATTCCAGGGGAGGGGAAAAACTGTTTTTT; CDR3 protein: CASSYSRGGEKLFF
CDR3 length: 16; D gene: TRBD2; V gene: TRBV4-1; clone size: NA; J gene: TRBJ2-3; CDR3 DNA: TGCGCCAGCAGCGACCCCGGGGGGGCCGTCAAGGATACGCAGTATTTT; CDR3 protein: CASSDPGGAVKDTQYF
CDR3 length: 11; D gene: NA; V gene: TRBV30; clone size: NA; J gene: TRBJ2-3; CDR3 DNA: TGTGCCTGGTCAGGGGTGGATACGCAGTATTTT; CDR3 protein: CAWSGVDTQYF
CDR3 length: 12; D gene: NA; V gene: TRBV7-9; clone size: NA; J gene: TRBJ1-1; CDR3 DNA: TGTTCCAGCAGCTTACTTGTTCCTGAAGCTTTCTTT; CDR3 protein: CSSSLLVPEAFF
CDR3 length: 17; D gene: TRBD1; V gene: TRBV5-1; clone size: NA; J gene: TRBJ1-4; CDR3 DNA: TGCGCCAGCTGTATGGGACAGGGTTCATTAGCTAATGAAAAACTGTTTTTT; CDR3 protein: CASCMGQGSLANEKLFF
CDR3 length: 13; D gene: NA; V gene: TRBV9; clone size: NA; J gene: TRBJ1-6; CDR3 DNA: TGTGCCAGCAGCCTATCGATAAATTCACCCCTCCACTTT; CDR3 protein: CASSLSINSPLHF
CDR3 length: 14; D gene: NA; V gene: TRBV6-5; clone size: NA; J gene: TRBJ1-2; CDR3 DNA: TGTGCCAGCAGTTACGTACAGGGTGACTATGGCTACACCTTC; CDR3 protein: CASSYVQGDYGYTF
CDR3 length: 14; D gene: TRBD1; V gene: TRBV11-1; clone size: once; J gene: TRBJ2-4; CDR3 DNA: TGTGCCAGCAGCTCCCAGGGGGTTGTGAACATTCAGTACTTC; CDR3 protein: CASSSQGVVNIQYF
CDR3 length: 12; D gene: NA; V gene: TRBV30; clone size: NA; J gene: TRBJ2-3; CDR3 DNA: TGTGCCTGGAGTATCAACACAGATACGCAGTATTTT; CDR3 protein: CAWSINTDTQYF
CDR3 length: 14; D gene: TRBD1; V gene: TRBV14; clone size: NA; J gene: TRBJ1-2; CDR3 DNA: TGTGCCAGCAGCCAGAACAGGGGAGGCTATGGCTACACCTTC; CDR3 protein: CASSQNRGGYGYTF
CDR3 length: 12; D gene: NA; V gene: TRBV5-4; clone size: NA; J gene: TRBJ2-7; CDR3 DNA: TGTGCCAGCAGCTTGGACTTCTACGAGCAGTACTTC; CDR3 protein: CASSLDFYEQYF
CDR3 length: 14; D gene: NA; V gene: TRBV27; clone size: NA; J gene: TRBJ1-1; CDR3 DNA: TGTGCCAGCAGTTTATTAGGGGGTTTAGCTGAAGCTTTCTTT; CDR3 protein: CASSLLGGLAEAFF
CDR3 length: 15; D gene: TRBD1; V gene: TRBV28; clone size: NA; J gene: TRBJ1-4; CDR3 DNA: TGTGCCAGCAGTTCCCGACAGGGGGAAATTGAAAAACTGTTTTTT; CDR3 protein: CASSSRQGEIEKLFF
CDR3 length: 15; D gene: NA; V gene: TRBV28; clone size: NA; J gene: TRBJ1-5; CDR3 DNA: TGTGCCAGCAGTTCATACAAGGGAGGGGATCAGCCCCAGCATTTT; CDR3 protein: CASSSYKGGDQPQHF
CDR3 length: 16; D gene: TRBD2; V gene: TRBV9; clone size: NA; J gene: TRBJ2-3; CDR3 DNA: TGTGCCAGCAGCGTTCTCCACGGGACTAGCGGGGATACGCAGTATTTT; CDR3 protein: CASSVLHGTSGDTQYF
CDR3 length: 15; D gene: NA; V gene: TRBV28; clone size: NA; J gene: TRBJ1-5; CDR3 DNA: TGTGCCAGCTATCAGACCGGGAGAGCGGGTCAGCCCCAGCATTTT; CDR3 protein: CASYQTGRAGQPQHF
CDR3 length: 11; D gene: NA; V gene: TRBV7-8; clone size: NA; J gene: TRBJ2-7; CDR3 DNA: TGTGCCAGCAGCTCCCGACTGGAGCAGTACTTC; CDR3 protein: CASSSRLEQYF
CDR3 length: 17; D gene: NA; V gene: TRBV7-2; clone size: NA; J gene: TRBJ2-7; CDR3 DNA: TGTGCCAGCAGCTTAGGAGGGGGGCGGGGGAGCTCCTACGAGCAGTACTTC; CDR3 protein: CASSLGGGRGSSYEQYF
CDR3 length: 16; D gene: TRBD2; V gene: TRBV19; clone size: NA; J gene: TRBJ2-1; CDR3 DNA: TGTGCCAGTAGTCCTAGCGGAGGAGGTGGTAACAATGAGCAGTTCTTC; CDR3 protein: CASSPSGGGGNNEQFF
CDR3 length: 13; D gene: NA; V gene: TRBV7-2; clone size: NA; J gene: TRBJ2-7; CDR3 DNA: TGTGCCAGCAGCTTGACAAGCTCCTACGAGCAGTACTTC; CDR3 protein: CASSLTSSYEQYF
CDR3 length: 14; D gene: NA; V gene: TRBV7-3; clone size: NA; J gene: TRBJ2-1; CDR3 DNA: TGTGCCAGCAGCTTAGGACTCGACTCCAATGAGCAGTTCTTC; CDR3 protein: CASSLGLDSNEQFF